The TCR beta chain described here comes from a study of identical twins. Overall study findings and caveats: Cross-sectional statistical analysis, not tracking of the same donors, underpinned the conclusions. Among monozygotic twins, out-of-frame TCR alpha sharing exceeded what models predicted. The abundant beta clonotypes from cord blood had fewer insertions, and memory repertoires had none of this.

Germline V CDR1 and CDR2: WSHSY, SAAADI. The germline V and J ends were trimmed by 3 bases and 7 bases, with 18 bases remaining between them. This CDR3 has 15 amino acids. MiXCR was run by TCRdb on the 5' RACE reads, yielding one entry per CDR3 protein. Of more than 200,000 distinct CDR3 sequences listed, about an eighth are singletons. To note about this clonotype: Antigen specificity is unknown.

The rearrangement uses TRBV10-2 and TRBJ1-1, with TRBD1 as a possible D gene (6 bases). Sequencing was done on a sample of memory (CD45RO+) T cells sorted from blood. This receptor was obtained from a woman younger than 30 in good health. This CDR3 reads CASSDPGTPHGEAFF. Written as DNA, the CDR3 is TGCGCCAGCAGTGACCCCGGGACACCCCACGGTGAAGCTTTCTTT.